Following are 10 T cell receptor beta chains from one sample sequenced in a study of blood T cell repertoires in COVID-19. Sequencing used immunoSEQ multiplex PCR; TCRdb keeps in-frame clones, though not all of them. This table has about 45,000 clones, around 84% appearing once. Sequencing was performed on peripheral blood. Source of these receptors: a human donor in a cohort sampled during active COVID-19.

For the CDR3, the DNA is TGTGCCAGCAGCTTGGTAGTGGGGACTAGCACAGATACGCAGTATTTT. As protein: CASSLVVGTSTDTQYF. The V and J genes are TRBV5-5 and TRBJ2-3; possible D gene TRBD2, 6 bases. The CDR3 runs 16 residues. Trimming took off 0 bases at V and 0 bases at J, with 11 bases between the two ends. Germline lookup yields CDR1 SGHKS and CDR2 YYEKEE (reference sequence).

V gene TRBV2 combines with J gene TRBJ2-7, with unresolved D. Germline CDR1 reads SNHLY; CDR2 reads FYNNEI. This CDR3 spans 13 amino acids. V was cut by 8 bases and J by 1 base, with 12 bases left in between. The CDR3 here is CASSVQQSYEQYV. For the CDR3, the DNA is TGTGCCAGCTCCGTCCAACAATCCTACGAGCAGTACGTC.

J is TRBJ2-7 and V is TRBV19; TRBD2 might be the D (7 bases). In germline, CDR1 is LNHDA, CDR2 SQIVND (reference sequence). The V and J ends lost 5 bases and 3 bases respectively, with 14 bases between them. The CDR3 length is 14 residues. Here the CDR3 reads CASSLRGAGYEQYF. The CDR3 DNA follows: TGTGCCAGTAGTCTCCGGGGGGCAGGCTACGAGCAGTACTTC.

This clone was recorded only once. The rearrangement joins TRBV19 to TRBJ1-1; 8 bases match TRBD1. The length of the CDR3 is 16 residues. Germline loops: CDR1 LNHDA, CDR2 SQIVND (reference sequence). V was pared by 4 bases and J by 4 bases, with 11 bases of the junction left unmatched. The CDR3 spells CASSSFKQGVRTEAFF. For the CDR3, the DNA is TGTGCCAGTAGTAGCTTCAAACAGGGGGTACGCACTGAAGCTTTCTTT.

Of note for this clone: The sample holds other DNA sequences that translate to the same CDR3. The J gene is TRBJ2-5, the V gene TRBV2; D is perhaps TRBD2 (6 bases). Germline assignment: CDR1 SNHLY and CDR2 FYNNEI. Trimming left V 2 bases short and J 4 bases short, with 11 bases between. The CDR3 sequence is 14 residues long. CDR3 amino acids: CASSERQGGETQYF. Here the CDR3 DNA reads TGTGCCAGCAGTGAAAGGCAGGGAGGAGAGACCCAGTACTTC.

This clone showed up just once. The chain couples TRBV9 to TRBJ2-2; D not resolved. Germline CDR1 SGDLS, CDR2 YYNGEE. This CDR3 is 12 amino acids long. Trimming took 4 bases from V and 4 from J, leaving 5 bases between them. The CDR3 protein is CASSKPTGELFF. Here the CDR3 DNA reads TGTGCCAGCAGCAAGCCCACCGGGGAGCTGTTTTTT.

The V and J genes are TRBV20-1 and TRBJ2-3, with TRBD1 as a possible D gene (6 bases). From germline, CDR1 is DFQATT and CDR2 SNEGSKA (reference sequence). Trimming took off 3 bases at V and 6 bases at J, with 7 bases between the two ends. The CDR3 has 11 amino acids. The CDR3 loop is CSARTGDTQYF. The CDR3 nucleotides read TGCAGTGCTAGGACAGGCGATACGCAGTATTTT.

This chain uses TRBV4-2 with TRBJ2-7; 7 bases match TRBD2. The CDR3 spans 15 residues. From germline, CDR1 is LGHNA and CDR2 YNFKEQ. V shed 0 bases and J 3 bases; nucleotides not matched to a gene: 5. The CDR3 is CASSQDQLASYEQYF. CDR3 nucleotide sequence: TGTGCCAGCAGCCAAGATCAACTAGCGAGCTACGAGCAGTACTTC.

CDR3 residues: CASSYLGQNTEAFF. CDR3 DNA sequence: TGTGCCAGCAGTTACTTAGGACAGAACACTGAAGCTTTCTTT. V usage is TRBV6-5 and J usage is TRBJ1-1; the D gene is possibly TRBD1 (5 bases). Per the germline V gene, CDR1 is MNHEY and CDR2 is SVGAGI. The CDR3 is made up of 14 amino acids. V lost 1 base, J lost 1 base, and 7 bases lay in between.

Only one count was recorded for this clone. The chain joins TRBV4-3 to TRBJ2-3; no clear D gene. The germline V gene encodes CDR1 LGHNA and CDR2 YSLEER. V lost 6 bases and J 1 base, leaving 14 bases between the germline ends. CDR3 length: 15 residues. DNA for the CDR3: TGCGCCAGCAGTCTTTCTACTTCCCGCACAGATACGCAGTATTTT. Its protein product is CASSLSTSRTDTQYF.